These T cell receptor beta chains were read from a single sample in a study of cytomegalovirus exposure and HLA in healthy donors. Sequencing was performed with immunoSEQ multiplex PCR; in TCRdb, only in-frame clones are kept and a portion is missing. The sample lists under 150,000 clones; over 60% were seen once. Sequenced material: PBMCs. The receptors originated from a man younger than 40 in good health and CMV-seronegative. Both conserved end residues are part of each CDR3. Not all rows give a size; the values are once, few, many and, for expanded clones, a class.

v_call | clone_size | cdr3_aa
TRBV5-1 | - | CASSGTSKDTQYF
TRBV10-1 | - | CASRDTGNTEAFF
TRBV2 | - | CASSPTGSTGELFF
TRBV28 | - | CASRTPTGSYNSPLHF
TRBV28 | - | CASSFIAGGEQYF
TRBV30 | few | CAWSVPPRGQPQHF
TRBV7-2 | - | CASRLGNVRDRGTDTQYF
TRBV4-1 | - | CASSSPGTGDTEAFF
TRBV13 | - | CASSFGNQPQHF
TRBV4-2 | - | CASSLVWEITNEKLFF
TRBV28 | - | CASSSPWAADYSNQPQHF
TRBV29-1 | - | CSVGTSGRADTQYF
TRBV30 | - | CAWSDGLWEKLFF
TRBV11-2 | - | CASSPTKGGRVIYEQYF
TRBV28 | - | CASSFFRGANTGELFF
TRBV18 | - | CASSPRTGDNEKLFF
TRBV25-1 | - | CASSAKREGKVDNQPQHF
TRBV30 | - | CAWSREGDTEAFF
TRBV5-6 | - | CASSLGGVRNQPQHF
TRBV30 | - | CAWSVVRSNEQFF
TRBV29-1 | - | CSVGSGASYEQYF
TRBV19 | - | CASSMGQNLAKNIQYF
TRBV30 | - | CAWTQGARGTEAFF
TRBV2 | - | CASLSDRYTEAFF
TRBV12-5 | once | CASAPGTSGGAETQYF
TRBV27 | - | CASSSRTGREEKLFF
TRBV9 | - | CASSVPGTGEGDTQYF
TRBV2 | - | CASTGVGNYNEQFF
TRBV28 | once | CATLVGGRGGDTQYF
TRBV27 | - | CASSPLGRGYGYTF
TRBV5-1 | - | CASSLENTYAGTSITDTQYF
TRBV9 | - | CASSGRGSTDTQYF
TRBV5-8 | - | CASSGQGRPQHF
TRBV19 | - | CASSQRTGTDVVTIYF
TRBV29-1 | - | CSGDRGGGYTF
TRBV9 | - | CASTEDATNEKLFF
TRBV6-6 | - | CASSEGAGNTIYF
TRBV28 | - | CASSLAGNSPLHF
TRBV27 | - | CASGRAVVVGDTQYF
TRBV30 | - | CACDSQGDPYEQYF
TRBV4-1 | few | CASNSRAVRQATDTQYF
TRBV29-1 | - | CSVEGPHTYEQYF
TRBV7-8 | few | CASSQTGQKDEQYF
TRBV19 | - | CASTERAGEQYF
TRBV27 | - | CASRTSTSGSPDTQYF
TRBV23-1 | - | CASSSTGEGAGATDTQYF
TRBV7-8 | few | CASSLATGSLGEQYF
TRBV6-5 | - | CASLAGTATNYGYTF
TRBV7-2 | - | CASSLSTDTQYF
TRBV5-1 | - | CASSPDRGGQPQHF
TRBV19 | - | CASSIVNSGANVLTF
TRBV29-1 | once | CSVAKGQGNRQPQHF
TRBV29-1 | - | CSVEPGQGSYEQYF
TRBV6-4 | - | CASSFGTGSSYEQYF
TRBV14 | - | CASSRLAGVNSEQFF
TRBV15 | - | CATSRDGTGNNSPLHF
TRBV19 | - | CASKKGENTEAFF
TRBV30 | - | CAWSGGGNEKLFF
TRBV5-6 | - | CASSLELGTGRSDEQFF
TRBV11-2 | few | CASSLVPAAEQYF